The clone carrying this T cell receptor (beta chain) was seen repeatedly, ten times or more. Antigen specificity is unknown. Among all donors, each was a healthy Caucasian. This record comes from a study of identical twins. Overall study results and limits: The same donors were not followed; conclusions instead depended on cross-sectional statistical analysis. With beta out-of-frame sequences, excess sharing by twins was weaker.

Between the trimmed V and J ends, which lost 2 bases and 5 bases, there was a span of 12 bases. The CDR3 spans 14 residues. TCRdb recomputed calls from the 5' RACE reads with MiXCR, one row per CDR3 protein. The sample contains approximately 220,000 distinct CDR3 sequences, 9.4% of which appear only once. This rearrangement joins TRBV12-3 or TRBV12-4 to TRBJ2-5, with D perhaps TRBD2 (6 bases). Material: memory (CD45RO+) T cells sorted from blood. The source of this sequence is a woman in her late teens or twenties in good health. Written as DNA, the CDR3 is TGTGCCAGCAGTTTATATATACGGGGGGAGACCCAGTACTTC. Translating gives CASSLYIRGETQYF.